These T cell receptor beta chains were read from a single sample in a study of OX40 agonist ivuxolimab in advanced cancers. Assay: immunoSEQ multiplex PCR; the TCRdb copy retains only in-frame clones and omits some. The top ten clones hold about 46% of a sample with about 24,000 clones, roughly 91% of them seen once. The starting material was CD4+ or CD8+ T cells sorted from blood, obtained in a trial of the OX40 agonist ivuxolimab. The receptor set was obtained from an adult with an advanced solid tumor such as melanoma, head and neck, liver or kidney cancer. CDR3s include the opening cysteine and the closing phenylalanine or tryptophan. Fields, in order: J gene, clone size, V gene, D gene, CDR3 protein, CDR3 DNA. D genes are given only for firm matches. Clone sizes are given selectively: once, few, many, or a class where the clone is expanded.

TRBJ2-5,-,TRBV28,-,CASRSDGYQETQYF,TGTGCCAGCAGGTCGGACGGATACCAAGAGACCCAGTACTTC
TRBJ2-2,-,TRBV5-4,-,CASSPSYLNANTGELFF,TGTGCCAGCAGTCCTAGCTACCTTAACGCGAACACCGGGGAGCTGTTTTTT
TRBJ2-3,-,TRBV11-2,-,CASSFVGRNTDTQYF,TGTGCCAGCAGCTTCGTGGGGCGAAACACAGATACGCAGTATTTT
TRBJ2-7,-,TRBV4-1,-,CASSQVAGVDYEQYF,TGCGCCAGCAGCCAAGTGGCGGGTGTTGATTACGAGCAGTACTTC
TRBJ2-5,-,TRBV11-2,-,CASSLSITLYQETQYF,TGTGCCAGCAGCTTAAGTATTACACTGTACCAAGAGACCCAGTACTTC
TRBJ2-3,-,TRBV2,TRBD2,CASSSESGAYTDTQYF,TGTGCCAGCAGTTCCGAAAGCGGGGCGTACACAGATACGCAGTATTTT
TRBJ2-1,-,TRBV5-1,TRBD2,CASRPGTSGRWYNEQFF,TGCGCCAGCAGGCCGGGGACTAGCGGGAGGTGGTACAATGAGCAGTTCTTC
TRBJ1-5,-,TRBV4-1,-,CASSQVWAGSNQPQHF,TGCGCCAGCAGCCAAGTATGGGCGGGAAGCAATCAGCCCCAGCATTTT
TRBJ1-3,-,TRBV6-5,-,CASSLGWGNTIYF,TGTGCCAGCAGTCTGGGGTGGGGAAACACCATATATTTT
TRBJ1-2,-,TRBV4-2,-,CASSQDAGARDGYTF,TGTGCCAGCAGCCAAGATGCGGGAGCCAGGGATGGCTACACCTTC
TRBJ2-7,-,TRBV19,-,CASSRKGYEQYF,TGTGCCAGTAGTCGTAAGGGTTACGAGCAGTACTTC
TRBJ1-1,-,TRBV19,-,CASSAGWNTEAFF,TGTGCCAGTAGTGCGGGGTGGAACACTGAAGCTTTCTTT
TRBJ2-1,once,TRBV2,TRBD2,CASSSGRDGEQFF,TGTGCCAGCAGCAGCGGGAGGGACGGTGAGCAGTTCTTC
TRBJ2-7,-,TRBV18,TRBD2,CASSMGLAGGSYEQYF,TGTGCCAGCTCAATGGGACTAGCGGGAGGTTCCTACGAGCAGTACTTC
TRBJ1-6,-,TRBV19,-,CASSSLPPSSGSPLHF,TGTGCCAGTAGTAGTCTTCCCCCTTCGTCGGGTTCACCCCTCCACTTT
TRBJ1-6,once,TRBV6-6,-,CASSYSSRDRGSPLHF,TGTGCCAGCAGTTACTCGTCCCGGGACCGTGGGTCACCCCTCCACTTT
TRBJ1-2,-,TRBV10-3,-,CAISEHGGQLGNYGYTF,TGTGCCATCAGTGAACACGGCGGGCAATTGGGGAACTATGGCTACACCTTC
TRBJ1-6,-,TRBV19,-,CATGQTLGGPLHF,TGTGCCACAGGACAGACCCTTGGAGGGCCCCTCCACTTT
TRBJ2-7,-,TRBV5-1,-,CASSLAGLLSGYEQYF,TGCGCCAGCAGCTTGGCAGGGCTCCTAAGCGGTTACGAGCAGTACTTC
TRBJ1-1,-,TRBV9,-,CASSVFSQENTEAFF,TGTGCCAGCAGCGTATTCTCACAGGAGAACACTGAAGCTTTCTTT
TRBJ2-7,-,TRBV5-1,TRBD2,CASSLGGGRAGVGEQYF,TGCGCCAGCAGCTTGGGAGGAGGCCGAGCGGGAGTGGGCGAGCAGTACTTC
TRBJ2-7,few,TRBV6-7,TRBD1,CASSYGTGEQYF,TGTGCCAGCAGTTACGGGACAGGGGAGCAGTACTTC
TRBJ2-1,-,TRBV7-9,TRBD2,CASSPPGLAGGMGNEQFF,TGTGCCAGCAGCCCTCCGGGACTAGCGGGAGGGATGGGCAATGAGCAGTTCTTC
TRBJ2-5,once,TRBV18,-,CASSLTHRDLRETQYF,TGTGCCAGCTCACTAACCCACAGGGACTTGAGGGAGACCCAGTACTTC
TRBJ2-1,once,TRBV9,TRBD1,CASSLSRTGPYNEQFF,TGTGCCAGCAGCCTTAGCCGGACAGGGCCCTACAATGAGCAGTTCTTC
TRBJ2-7,-,TRBV29-1,-,CSVERASSQPYEQYF,TGCAGCGTTGAAAGGGCCTCCAGTCAGCCCTACGAGCAGTACTTC
TRBJ1-3,-,TRBV9,TRBD1,CASSVGGQGDGNTIYF,TGTGCCAGCAGCGTAGGGGGACAGGGGGATGGAAACACCATATATTTT
TRBJ2-5,-,TRBV28,TRBD1,CASVTGGVETQYF,TGTGCCAGCGTCACAGGGGGCGTTGAGACCCAGTACTTC